These 12 T cell receptor beta chains share one sample of origin, sequenced in a study of blood T cell repertoires in COVID-19. Sequencing used immunoSEQ multiplex PCR; TCRdb keeps in-frame clones, though not all of them. The sample carries around 320,000 clones, 89% recorded once. Sequencing input: peripheral blood. The receptors were sampled from a woman aged 25 to 39 with COVID-19, enrolled during active disease.

The table lists this clone with a count of one. This chain joins TRBV5-4 and TRBJ2-1; 13 bases align to TRBD2. From germline, CDR1 is SGHNT and CDR2 YYREEE (reference sequence). The CDR3 loop spans 15 amino acids. V was pared by 4 bases and J by 7 bases, with 5 bases of the junction left unmatched. In nucleotides, the CDR3 is TGTGCCAGCAGCACCGGGACTAGCGGGGCTAATGAGCAGTTCTTC. The encoded protein is CASSTGTSGANEQFF.

The gene calls are TRBV5-5 and TRBJ1-1; TRBD1 aligns across 7 bases. The CDR3 sequence is 16 residues long. CDR1 SGHKS and CDR2 YYEKEE come from the germline V gene (reference sequence). The V and J ends lost 6 bases and 0 bases, in that order; junction bases with no gene match: 11. CDR3: CASNWGQRDMNTEAFF. The CDR3 region has the DNA TGTGCCAGCAACTGGGGACAGAGGGATATGAACACTGAAGCTTTCTTT. The variable domain in full, with the rest retrieved from reference TRBV5-5 and TRBJ1-1, is DAGVTQSPTHLIKTRGQQVTLRCSPISGHKSVSWYQQVLGQGPQFIFQYYEKEERGRGNFPDRFSARQFPNYSSELNVNALLLGDSALYLCASNWGQRDMNTEAFFGQGTRLTVV.

This rearrangement joins TRBV2 to TRBJ2-3; possibly TRBD1 for D (6 bases). Germline lookup yields CDR1 SNHLY and CDR2 FYNNEI. This CDR3 has 17 residues. Trimming shortened V by 7 bases and J by 2 bases, and 22 bases separated the two germline ends. The CDR3 is CASNTPGAEGYTDTQYF. CDR3 coding DNA: TGTGCCAGCAACACTCCAGGGGCCGAGGGTTACACAGATACGCAGTATTTT.

The chain joins TRBV10-2 to TRBJ2-7, with 8 bases lining up with TRBD2. There are 14 residues in the CDR3. V dropped 6 bases and J dropped 5; count of bases not matched to a gene: 9. Looked up from germline, CDR1 is WSHSY and CDR2 is SAAADI. The CDR3 is CASRETGGWDEQYF. DNA for the CDR3: TGCGCCAGCAGAGAGACGGGGGGGTGGGACGAGCAGTACTTC.

The genes are TRBV5-1 and TRBJ2-7; 7 bases line up with TRBD2. Germline V gene lookup returns CDR1 SGHRS and CDR2 YFSETQ. V trimming: 4 bases; J trimming: 2 bases; junction bases outside the gene matches: 9. The CDR3 is 15 amino acids. CDR3 coding DNA: TGCGCCAGCAGCCCCCTCCGCGGGGGTACCTACGAGCAGTACTTC. Translated: CASSPLRGGTYEQYF. The whole variable domain, remainder taken from reference TRBV5-1 and TRBJ2-7, is KAGVTQTPRYLIKTRGQQVTLSCSPISGHRSVSWYQQTPGQGLQFLFEYFSETQRNKGNFPGRFSGRQFSNSRSEMNVSTLELGDSALYLCASSPLRGGTYEQYFGPGTRLTVT.

This chain uses TRBV7-6 with TRBJ1-4; 8 bases align to TRBD1. The CDR3 extends over 15 amino acids. The germline V gene encodes CDR1 SGHVS and CDR2 FNYEAQ. The ends lost 4 bases at V and 8 bases at J; junction bases unmatched: 9. The CDR3 region is CASSSTQGVGEKLFF. Written as DNA, the CDR3 is TGTGCCAGCAGCTCAACACAGGGGGTCGGAGAAAAACTGTTTTTT. The full variable domain, completed using reference TRBV7-6 and TRBJ1-4, is GAGVSQSPRYKVTKRGQDVALRCDPISGHVSLYWYRQALGQGPEFLTYFNYEAQQDKSGLPNDRFSAERPEGSISTLTIQRTEQRDSAMYRCASSSTQGVGEKLFFGSGTQLSVL.

V is TRBV19 and J is TRBJ2-1; possible D gene TRBD2, 7 bases. The ends were cut back, 5 bases at V and 4 bases at J, with 18 bases in the middle. The CDR3 runs 16 residues. Germline CDR1 LNHDA, CDR2 SQIVND (reference sequence). The CDR3 DNA reads TGTGCCAGTAGTGCCTCCCTGGCGGGGGCATACAATGAGCAGTTCTTC. Protein: CASSASLAGAYNEQFF.

The genes are TRBV6-5 and TRBJ1-2; unclear D gene. Germline assignment: CDR1 MNHEY and CDR2 SVGAGI. Trimming pared 2 bases from V and 5 bases from J, leaving 18 bases between. The CDR3 is 16 residues long. The CDR3 region has the DNA TGTGCCAGCAGTTACGTGGCGGCCCCCTTACTATATGGCTACACCTTC. It yields the protein CASSYVAAPLLYGYTF.

The rearrangement joins TRBV30 to TRBJ2-1; the match to TRBD2 covers 10 bases. Trimming cost V 4 bases and J 6 bases; bases outside gene matches: 6. The CDR3 consists of 14 residues. Germline CDR1 GTSNPN, CDR2 SVGIG (reference sequence). CDR3 protein: CAWKLAGDINEQFF. The CDR3 DNA sequence: TGTGCCTGGAAGCTAGCGGGGGATATCAATGAGCAGTTCTTC.

V is TRBV5-6 and J is TRBJ2-7, with 8 bases lining up with TRBD1. Per the germline V gene, CDR1 is SGHDT and CDR2 is YYEEEE. The CDR3 runs 15 residues. J was trimmed by 3 bases and V by 2 bases; bases with no gene match: 7. The CDR3 reads CASSFDGQGFYEQYF. In DNA form, the CDR3 reads TGTGCCAGCAGCTTTGATGGACAGGGATTCTACGAGCAGTACTTC. The variable domain in full, with the rest retrieved from reference TRBV5-6 and TRBJ2-7, is DAGVTQSPTHLIKTRGQQVTLRCSPKSGHDTVSWYQQALGQGPQFIFQYYEEEERQRGNFPDRFSGHQFPNYSSELNVNALLLGDSALYLCASSFDGQGFYEQYFGPGTRLTVT.

The chain uses TRBV7-9 and TRBJ1-2, with 7 bases that match TRBD1. Germline assignment: CDR1 SEHNR and CDR2 FQNEAQ (reference sequence). The V and J ends lost 5 bases and 2 bases, in that order; junction bases with no gene match: 5. CDR3 size: 14 residues. The CDR3 sequence: CASSALTGNYGYTF. The CDR3 nucleotides read TGTGCCAGCAGCGCCCTGACAGGGAACTATGGCTACACCTTC.

The chain employs TRBV3-1 (or the pseudogene TRBV3-2) and TRBJ1-3, with D perhaps matching TRBD1 (6 bases). The germline V gene encodes CDR1 LGHDT and CDR2 YNNKEL (reference sequence). Trimming shortened V by 3 bases and J by 0 bases, and 9 bases separated the two germline ends. CDR3 length: 15 amino acids. The DNA of the CDR3 is TGTGCCAGCAGCCACGGGACACGCTCTGGAAACACCATATATTTT. This sequence encodes CASSHGTRSGNTIYF.